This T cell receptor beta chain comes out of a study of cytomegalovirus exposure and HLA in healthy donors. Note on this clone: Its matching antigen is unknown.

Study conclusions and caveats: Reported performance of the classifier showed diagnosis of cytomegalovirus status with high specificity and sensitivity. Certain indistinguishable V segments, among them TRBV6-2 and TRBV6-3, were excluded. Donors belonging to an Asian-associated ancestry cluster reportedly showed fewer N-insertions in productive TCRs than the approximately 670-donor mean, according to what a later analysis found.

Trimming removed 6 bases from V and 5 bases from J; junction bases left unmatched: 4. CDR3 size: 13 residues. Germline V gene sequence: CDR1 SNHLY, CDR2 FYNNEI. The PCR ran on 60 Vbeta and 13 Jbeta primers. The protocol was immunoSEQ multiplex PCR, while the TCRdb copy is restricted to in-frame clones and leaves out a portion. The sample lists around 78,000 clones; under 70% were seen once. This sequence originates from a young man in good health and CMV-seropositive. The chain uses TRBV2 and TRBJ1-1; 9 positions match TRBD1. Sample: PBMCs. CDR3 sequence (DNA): TGTGCCAGCAGGGGACAGGGTTATACTGAAGCTTTCTTT. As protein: CASRGQGYTEAFF.